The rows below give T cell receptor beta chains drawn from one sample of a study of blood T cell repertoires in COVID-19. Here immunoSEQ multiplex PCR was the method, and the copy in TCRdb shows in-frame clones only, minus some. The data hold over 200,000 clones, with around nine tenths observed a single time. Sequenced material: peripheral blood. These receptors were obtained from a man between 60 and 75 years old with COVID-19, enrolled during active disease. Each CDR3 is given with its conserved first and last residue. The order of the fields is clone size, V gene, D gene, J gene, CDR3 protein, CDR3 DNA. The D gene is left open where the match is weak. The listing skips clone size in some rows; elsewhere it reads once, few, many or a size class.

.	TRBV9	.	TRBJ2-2	CASHPYRVRAGELFF	TGTGCCAGCCATCCGTACAGGGTTCGGGCCGGGGAGCTGTTTTTT
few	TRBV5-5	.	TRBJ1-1	CASSYQTAKQGLTEAFF	TGTGCCAGCAGCTACCAAACAGCCAAGCAGGGTTTAACTGAAGCTTTCTTT
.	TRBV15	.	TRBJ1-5	CATSRALGEGVGQPQHF	TGTGCCACCAGCAGGGCCCTCGGAGAAGGGGTGGGTCAGCCCCAGCATTTT
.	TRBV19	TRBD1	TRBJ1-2	CASSIRFYSTRDREGDYGYTF	TGTGCCAGTAGTATCCGCTTTTACTCTACCCGGGACAGGGAGGGTGACTATGGCTACACCTTC
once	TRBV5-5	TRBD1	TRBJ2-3	CASSLRTGDTDTQYF	TGTGCCAGCAGCTTGAGGACAGGGGACACAGATACGCAGTATTTT
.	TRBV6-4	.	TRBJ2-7	CASSDLVQRRTYEQYF	TGTGCCAGCAGTGACCTGGTCCAGCGGAGAACCTACGAGCAGTACTTC
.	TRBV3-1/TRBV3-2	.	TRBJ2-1	CASSQVVRLHGYNEQFF	TGTGCCAGCAGCCAAGTCGTTAGACTACATGGGTACAATGAGCAGTTCTTC
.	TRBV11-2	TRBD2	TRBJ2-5	CASSLGGLAGRGETQYF	TGTGCCAGCAGCTTAGGGGGACTAGCGGGGAGAGGGGAGACCCAGTACTTC
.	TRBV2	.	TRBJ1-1	CASSEDRNTEAFF	TGTGCCAGCAGTGAGGACAGGAACACTGAAGCTTTCTTT
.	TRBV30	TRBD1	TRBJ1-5	CAWSGRRQGGNQPQHF	TGTGCCTGGAGTGGTCGGAGGCAGGGGGGCAATCAGCCCCAGCATTTT
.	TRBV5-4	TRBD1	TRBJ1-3	CASRRNPGGDSGNTIYF	TGTGCCAGCAGACGAAATCCAGGGGGCGACTCGGGAAACACCATATATTTT
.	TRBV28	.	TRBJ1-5	CASSLRQSGNQPQHF	TGTGCCAGCAGTTTAAGGCAATCCGGGAATCAGCCCCAGCATTTT
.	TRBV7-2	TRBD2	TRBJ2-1	CASSLVSGGIDEQFF	TGTGCCAGCAGCTTAGTTTCGGGAGGGATCGATGAGCAGTTCTTC
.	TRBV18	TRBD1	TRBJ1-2	CASSRTGGGYGYTF	TGTGCCAGCTCAAGGACAGGGGGTGGCTATGGCTACACCTTC
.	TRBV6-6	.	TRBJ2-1	CASSFLGPAPYNEQFF	TGTGCCAGCAGTTTTTTGGGCCCAGCACCCTACAATGAGCAGTTCTTC
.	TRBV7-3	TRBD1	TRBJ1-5	CASSTGSNQPQHF	TGTGCCAGCTCGACAGGGAGCAATCAGCCCCAGCATTTT
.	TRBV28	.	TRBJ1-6	CASSSRPNSPLHF	TGTGCCAGCAGTTCCAGGCCGAATTCACCCCTCCACTTT
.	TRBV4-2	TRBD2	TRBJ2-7	CASSQGLAGNYEQYF	TGTGCCAGCAGCCAAGGACTAGCGGGAAACTACGAGCAGTACTTC
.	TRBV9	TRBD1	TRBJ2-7	CASSPRTGGDYEQYF	TGTGCCAGCAGCCCCAGGACAGGGGGGGACTACGAGCAGTACTTC
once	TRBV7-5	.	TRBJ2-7	CARSFRQSSYEQYF	TGTGCCAGAAGCTTTAGACAGAGCTCCTACGAGCAGTACTTC
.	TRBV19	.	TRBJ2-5	CASTGANQETQYF	TGTGCCAGTACGGGAGCCAACCAAGAGACCCAGTACTTC
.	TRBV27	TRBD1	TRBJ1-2	CASSLRTGWDYGYTF	TGTGCCAGCAGTCTCAGGACAGGGTGGGACTATGGCTACACCTTC
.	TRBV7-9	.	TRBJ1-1	CASSLQGGDEAFF	TGTGCCAGCAGCCTACAGGGAGGGGATGAAGCTTTCTTT
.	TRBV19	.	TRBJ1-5	CASTPRGGAGQPQHF	TGTGCCAGTACCCCCCGGGGGGGGGCAGGTCAGCCCCAGCATTTT
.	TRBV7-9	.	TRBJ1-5	CASSFSGGQPQHF	TGTGCCAGCAGCTTCTCGGGGGGTCAGCCCCAGCATTTT
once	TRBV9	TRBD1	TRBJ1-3	CASSADRAQTWAGNTIYF	TGTGCCAGCAGCGCCGACAGGGCGCAGACGTGGGCTGGAAACACCATATATTTT
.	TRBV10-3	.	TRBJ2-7	CAISEQGYEQYF	TGTGCCATCAGTGAGCAGGGATACGAGCAGTACTTC
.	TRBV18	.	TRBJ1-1	CASSTRQTVNLMNTEAFF	TGTGCCAGCTCAACACGCCAGACAGTGAACCTAATGAACACTGAAGCTTTCTTT
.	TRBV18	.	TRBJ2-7	CASSPRAGGYEQYF	TGTGCCAGCTCACCGCGGGCTGGTGGCTACGAGCAGTACTTC
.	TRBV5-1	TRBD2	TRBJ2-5	CASSLALRGETQYF	TGCGCCAGCAGCTTGGCCCTGCGGGGGGAGACCCAGTACTTC
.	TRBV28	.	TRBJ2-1	CATKFLAEQFF	TGTGCCACAAAGTTTCTAGCGGAGCAGTTCTTC